This T cell receptor (beta chain) was sequenced for a study of regulatory T cells in long-lasting Graves disease. For the study at large: Antithyroid drugs had been taken by newly diagnosed Graves' patients for under 3 months.

The CDR3 extends over 16 amino acids. CDR1 is SGHRS and CDR2 is YFSETQ in the germline V gene. V gave up 4 bases and J gave up 4 bases; unmatched junction bases: 10. Time point defined: newly diagnosed GD, antithyroid drugs for less than 3 months. Following extraction of RNA from PBMCs, that RNA was used to make the TCR library. To make TCR beta libraries, researchers used iRepertoire HTBI primers and Arm-PCR of CDR3 regions. TCRdb re-called the multiplex PCR reads through MiXCR, storing one row per CDR3 protein. The data show some 330,000 distinct CDR3 sequences, over 9.5% seen once. The sample also formed part of further work on T cells in Graves' hyperthyroidism and ophthalmopathy.

This sequence originates from a woman aged 18-29 years with Graves disease. The chain uses TRBV5-1 and TRBJ2-1; TRBD2 aligns across 8 bases. Sequenced here: peripheral blood mononuclear cells (PBMCs), sampled at new diagnosis, from a patient treated with antithyroid drugs. The CDR3 nucleotides are TGCGCCAGCAGCCCGCCTTCCGGGGGGGATTACAATGAGCAGTTCTTC. This codes for CASSPPSGGDYNEQFF. Using reference TRBV5-1 and TRBJ2-1 for the parts outside the CDR3, the full variable domain is KAGVTQTPRYLIKTRGQQVTLSCSPISGHRSVSWYQQTPGQGLQFLFEYFSETQRNKGNFPGRFSGRQFSNSRSEMNVSTLELGDSALYLCASSPPSGGDYNEQFFGPGTRLTVL.